One sample yielded the 8 T cell receptor beta chains listed below, sequenced in a study of naive CD8 T cells in extremely preterm neonates. Deliveries were elective term cesareans at roughly 35-43 weeks, with no labor or membrane rupture. Repertoires were generated with immunoSEQ multiplex PCR, while TCRdb's copy carries only in-frame clones and drops some. This sample has about 4,800 clones; 97% occur once, and the top ten carry 0.4% to 0.6%. The sequencing sample was made of naive CD8+ T cells from cord blood. The receptors come from a newborn in good health.

The chain has TRBV7-3 and TRBJ1-2, with TRBD1 identical over 9 bases. Looked up from germline, CDR1 is SGHTA and CDR2 is FQGTGA. The CDR3 runs 15 residues. With 1 base clipped from V and 7 bases from J, the junction kept 7 bases outside the gene matches. CDR3 region: CASSLMGTGLGGYTF. CDR3 DNA: TGTGCCAGCAGCTTAATGGGGACAGGGTTAGGTGGCTACACCTTC.

The chain joins TRBV6-6 to TRBJ2-3; TRBD1 is a possible D gene (5 bases). The CDR3 runs to 15 residues. From germline, CDR1 is MNHNY and CDR2 SVGAGI (reference sequence). V was pared by 2 bases and J by 1 base, with 10 bases between. CDR3 DNA: TGTGCCAGCAGTTACGTGGGGCACCGCACAGATACGCAGTATTTT. It encodes CASSYVGHRTDTQYF.

V and J are TRBV15 and TRBJ2-6, with TRBD1 as a possible D gene (5 bases). The CDR3 is 17 residues long. V shed 0 bases and J shed 0 bases, with 9 bases lying between them. Germline V gene lookup returns CDR1 LNHNV and CDR2 YYDKDF (reference sequence). CDR3 in amino acids: CATSRDQGVSGANVLTF. The CDR3 coding sequence is TGTGCCACCAGCAGAGACCAGGGCGTCTCTGGGGCCAACGTCCTGACTTTC.

The V call is TRBV10-2, the J call TRBJ2-5; TRBD1 might be the D (6 bases). Germline V gives CDR1 WSHSY, CDR2 SAAADI. Between the trimmed V and J ends, which lost 2 bases and 4 bases, there was a span of 14 bases. The CDR3 length is 15 residues. The CDR3 DNA is TGCGCCAGCAGTGAGATACAGGGTGGAGGAGAGACCCAGTACTTC. Amino acid sequence: CASSEIQGGGETQYF.

The V and J genes are TRBV10-3 and TRBJ2-1, with D tentatively TRBD1 (5 bases). Germline V gives CDR1 ENHRY, CDR2 SYGVKD. V was trimmed by 6 bases and J by 1 base, leaving 7 bases between them. The CDR3 has 13 amino acids. CDR3 in amino acids: CAIRGQSYNEQFF. The CDR3 nucleotides read TGTGCCATCAGGGGGCAGTCCTACAATGAGCAGTTCTTC.

The J gene is TRBJ1-2, the V gene TRBV4-2; D ambiguous. The CDR3 consists of 13 residues. In germline, CDR1 is LGHNA, CDR2 YNFKEQ. With 2 bases removed from V and 2 bases from J, the gap between germline ends came to 6 bases. The CDR3 DNA is TGTGCCAGCAGCCAAAAACAGAACTATGGCTACACCTTC. Translating gives CASSQKQNYGYTF.

The count of this clone is one. The J gene is TRBJ1-5, the V gene TRBV7-8; 10 bases fit TRBD1. V trimming: 7 bases; J trimming: 4 bases; junction bases outside the gene matches: 4. The V gene's germline CDR1 is SGHVS and CDR2 FQNEAQ. The CDR3 length is 14 residues. CDR3 amino acids: CASTPGQGNQPQHF. CDR3 DNA: TGTGCCAGCACCCCGGGACAGGGGAATCAGCCCCAGCATTTT.

The chain is built from TRBV4-1 and TRBJ1-1; TRBD1 agrees at 9 bases. The CDR3 contains 15 residues. The ends lost 4 bases at V and 2 bases at J; junction bases unmatched: 5. In germline, CDR1 is MGHRA, CDR2 YSYEKL. Written as DNA, the CDR3 is TGCGCCAGCAGCCCGGGGACAGGGACTAACACTGAAGCTTTCTTT. Translation gives CASSPGTGTNTEAFF.